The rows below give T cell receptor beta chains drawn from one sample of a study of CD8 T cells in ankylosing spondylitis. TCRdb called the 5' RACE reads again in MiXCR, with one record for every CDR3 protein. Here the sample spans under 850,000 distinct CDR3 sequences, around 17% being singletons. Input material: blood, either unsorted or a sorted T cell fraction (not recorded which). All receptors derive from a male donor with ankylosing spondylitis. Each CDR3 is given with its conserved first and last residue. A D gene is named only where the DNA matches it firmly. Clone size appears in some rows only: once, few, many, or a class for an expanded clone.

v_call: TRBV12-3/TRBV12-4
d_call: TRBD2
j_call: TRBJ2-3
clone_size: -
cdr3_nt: TGTGCCAGCAGTCCGTCTGGGCTAGCGGGGCGCACAGATACGCAGTATTTT
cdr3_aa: CASSPSGLAGRTDTQYF

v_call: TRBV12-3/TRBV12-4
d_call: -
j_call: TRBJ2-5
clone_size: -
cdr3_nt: TGTGCCAGCAGTTGGAGGGACCTCCCCGAGACCCAGTACTTC
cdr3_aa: CASSWRDLPETQYF

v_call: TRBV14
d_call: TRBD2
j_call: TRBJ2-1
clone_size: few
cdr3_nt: TGTGCCAGCAGCCTCAGCGGGAGCGGGGGGGCGGGTGAGCAGTTCTTC
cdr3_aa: CASSLSGSGGAGEQFF

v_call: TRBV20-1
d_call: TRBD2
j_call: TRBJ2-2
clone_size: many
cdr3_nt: TGCAGTGCTAGAGTTGGGGGGGTGGGCACCGGGGAGCTGTTTTTT
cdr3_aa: CSARVGGVGTGELFF

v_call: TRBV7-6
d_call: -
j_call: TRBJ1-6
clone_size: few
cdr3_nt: TGTGCCAGCAGCCCCGAAATCGGTTCACCCCTCCACTTT
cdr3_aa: CASSPEIGSPLHF

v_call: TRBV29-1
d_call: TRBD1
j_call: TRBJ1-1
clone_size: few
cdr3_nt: TGCAGCGTTGAGGGACAGGAGTTTGAAGCTTTCTTT
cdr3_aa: CSVEGQEFEAFF

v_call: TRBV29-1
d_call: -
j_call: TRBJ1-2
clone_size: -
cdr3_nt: TGCAGCGTCGGGACCAGCTCTGGCTACACCTTC
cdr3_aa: CSVGTSSGYTF

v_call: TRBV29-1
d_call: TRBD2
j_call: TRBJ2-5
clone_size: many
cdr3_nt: TGCAGTGCCAATGGGCTAGCGGGGTACCAAGAGACCCAGTACTTC
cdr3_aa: CSANGLAGYQETQYF

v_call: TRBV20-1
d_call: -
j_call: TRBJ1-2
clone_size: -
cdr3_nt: TGCAGTGCTACCCGTGGACAACGTAACTATGGCTACACCTTC
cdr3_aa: CSATRGQRNYGYTF

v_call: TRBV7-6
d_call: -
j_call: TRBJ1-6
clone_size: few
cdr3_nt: TGTGCCAGCAGCTTTATCCGGGACCGACATAGTTACTCACCCCTCCACTTT
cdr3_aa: CASSFIRDRHSYSPLHF

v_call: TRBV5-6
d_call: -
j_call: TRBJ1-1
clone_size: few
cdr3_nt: TGTGCCAGCAAAGGTCAGAGGTCCGTGAACACTGAAGCTTTCTTT
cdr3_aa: CASKGQRSVNTEAFF

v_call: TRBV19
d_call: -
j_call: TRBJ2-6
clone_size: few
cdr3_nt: TGTGCCAGTAGTATGACGGGGTCTGGGGCCAACGTCCTGACTTTC
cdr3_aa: CASSMTGSGANVLTF

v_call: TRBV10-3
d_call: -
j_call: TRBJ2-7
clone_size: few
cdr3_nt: TGTGCCATCAGTGAGCCCTATACCTACGAGCAGTACTTC
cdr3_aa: CAISEPYTYEQYF

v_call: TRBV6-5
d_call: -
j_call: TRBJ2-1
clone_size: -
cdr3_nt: TGTGCCAGCAGACTCTCCTCGGGGGAGCAGTTCTTC
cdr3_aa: CASRLSSGEQFF

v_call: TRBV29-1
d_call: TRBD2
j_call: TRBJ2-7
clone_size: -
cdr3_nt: TGCAGCGTTGTGGCTAGCGGATCCTACGAGCAGTACTTC
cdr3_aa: CSVVASGSYEQYF

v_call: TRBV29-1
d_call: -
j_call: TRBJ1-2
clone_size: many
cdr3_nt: TGCAGCGTTGTACGGGAGTACCTAGCTAACTATGGCTACACCTTC
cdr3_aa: CSVVREYLANYGYTF

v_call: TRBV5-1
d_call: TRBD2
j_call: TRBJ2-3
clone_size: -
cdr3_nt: TGCGCCAGCAGCTTGTTGATTAGCGGGAGGGCGGGCACAGATACGCAGTATTTT
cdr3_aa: CASSLLISGRAGTDTQYF

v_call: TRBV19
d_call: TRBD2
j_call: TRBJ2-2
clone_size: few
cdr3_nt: TGTGCCAGTAGTATGGGAGCGGGGGCCGGGGAGCTGTTTTTT
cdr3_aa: CASSMGAGAGELFF

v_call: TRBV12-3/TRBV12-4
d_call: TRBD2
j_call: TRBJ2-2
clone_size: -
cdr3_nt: TGTGCCAGCAGTTTAGCAAGCGGGAAGTTGGCGAGGACCGGGGAGCTGTTTTTT
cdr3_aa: CASSLASGKLARTGELFF

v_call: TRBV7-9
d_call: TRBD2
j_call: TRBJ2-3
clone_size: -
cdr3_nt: TGTGCCAGCAGCCCATCAGCGGGAGCTAGCACAGATACGCAGTATTTT
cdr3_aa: CASSPSAGASTDTQYF

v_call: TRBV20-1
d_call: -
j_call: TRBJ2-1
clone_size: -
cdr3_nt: TGCAGTGCTAGTGGCCTTAGCTCCTACAATGAGCAGTTCTTC
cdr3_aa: CSASGLSSYNEQFF

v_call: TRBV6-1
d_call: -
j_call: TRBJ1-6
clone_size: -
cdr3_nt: TGTGCCAGCACCGTTCTGCTAGGTAATTCACCCCTCCACTTT
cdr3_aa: CASTVLLGNSPLHF

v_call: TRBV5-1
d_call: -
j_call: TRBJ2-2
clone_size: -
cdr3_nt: TGCGCCAGCAGCTTGGGGTTTGGCGGGATAGCAACCGGGGAGCTGTTTTTT
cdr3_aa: CASSLGFGGIATGELFF

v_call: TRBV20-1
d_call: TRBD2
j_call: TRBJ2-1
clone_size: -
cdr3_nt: TGCAGTGCTAGCCCCCGACTAGCGGGAGCCAATGAGCAGTTCTTC
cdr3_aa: CSASPRLAGANEQFF

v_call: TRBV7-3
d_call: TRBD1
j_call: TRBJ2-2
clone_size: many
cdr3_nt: TGTGCCAGCAGCCCAAGCCCGACAGGGGGCTACGGGGAGCTGTTTTTT
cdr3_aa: CASSPSPTGGYGELFF

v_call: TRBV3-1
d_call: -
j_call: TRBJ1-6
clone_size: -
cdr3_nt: TGTGCCAGCAGCCAAGCGGGCGATTCACCCCTCCACTTT
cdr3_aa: CASSQAGDSPLHF

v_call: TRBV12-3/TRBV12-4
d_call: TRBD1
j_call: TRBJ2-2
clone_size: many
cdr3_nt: TGTGCCAGCAGCCCTACAGGGGCCGGGGAGCTGTTTTTT
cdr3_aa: CASSPTGAGELFF

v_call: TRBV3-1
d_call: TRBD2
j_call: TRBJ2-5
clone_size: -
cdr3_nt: TGTGCCAGCAGCCAAACTAGCGGGGGGGCCAGGGAGACCCAGTACTTC
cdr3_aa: CASSQTSGGARETQYF

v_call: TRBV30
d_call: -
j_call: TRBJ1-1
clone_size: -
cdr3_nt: TGTGCCTGGGGGGCTGGATCTGAGGAAGCTTTCTTT
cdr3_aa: CAWGAGSEEAFF

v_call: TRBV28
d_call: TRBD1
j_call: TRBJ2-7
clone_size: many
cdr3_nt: TGTGCCAGCAGTTCCGGACAGGGCTCCTACGAGCAGTACTTC
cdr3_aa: CASSSGQGSYEQYF

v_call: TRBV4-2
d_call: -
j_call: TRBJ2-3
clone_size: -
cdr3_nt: TGTGCCAGCAGCCAAGGTGGGGACACAGATACGCAGTATTTT
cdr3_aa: CASSQGGDTDTQYF

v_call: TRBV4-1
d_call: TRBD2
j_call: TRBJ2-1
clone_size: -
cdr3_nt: TGCGCCAGCAGCGACGGACTAGCGGGGTTTGATAACAATGAGCAGTTCTTC
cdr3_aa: CASSDGLAGFDNNEQFF

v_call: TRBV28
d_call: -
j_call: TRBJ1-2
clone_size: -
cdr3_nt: TGTGCCAGCAGCGCGGTAAACTATGGCTACACCTTC
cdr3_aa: CASSAVNYGYTF

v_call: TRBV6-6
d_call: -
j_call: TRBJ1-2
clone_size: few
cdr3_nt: TGTGCCAGCAGTGAGACAGGTCGTGGCTACACCTTC
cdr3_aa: CASSETGRGYTF

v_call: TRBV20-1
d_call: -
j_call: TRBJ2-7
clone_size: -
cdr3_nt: TGCAGTGCTAGAGTCGGGGGACCCGCCGTGGCCTACGAGCAGTACTTC
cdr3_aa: CSARVGGPAVAYEQYF

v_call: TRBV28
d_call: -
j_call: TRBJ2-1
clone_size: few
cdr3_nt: TGTGCCAGCACGGGTTCGGGAAATGAGCAGTTCTTC
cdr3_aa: CASTGSGNEQFF

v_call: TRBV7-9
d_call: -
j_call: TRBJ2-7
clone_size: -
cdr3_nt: TGTGCCAGCAGCTTACAGGGAACAAGCCCCAACCACGAGCAGTACTTC
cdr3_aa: CASSLQGTSPNHEQYF

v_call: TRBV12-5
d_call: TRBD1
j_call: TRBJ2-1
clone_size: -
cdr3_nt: TGTGCTAGTGGTTTCGACAGGGGCCCCTACAATGAGCAGTTCTTC
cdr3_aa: CASGFDRGPYNEQFF

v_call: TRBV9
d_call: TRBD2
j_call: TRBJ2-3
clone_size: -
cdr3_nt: TGTGCCAGCAGCTTTAGCGGGGGGACCACAGATACGCAGTATTTT
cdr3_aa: CASSFSGGTTDTQYF

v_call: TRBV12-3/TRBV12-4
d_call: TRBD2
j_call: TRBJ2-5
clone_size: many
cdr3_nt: TGTGCCAGCAGCCGAAATAGCGGGGGGGCCGAGGAGACCCAGTACTTC
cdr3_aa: CASSRNSGGAEETQYF

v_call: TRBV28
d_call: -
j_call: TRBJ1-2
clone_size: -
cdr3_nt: TGTGCCAGCACACAGGGTGGCTATGGCTACACCTTC
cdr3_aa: CASTQGGYGYTF

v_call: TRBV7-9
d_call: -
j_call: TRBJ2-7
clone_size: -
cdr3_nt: TGTGCCAGCAGCTGGGCGGGTGAGCAGTACTTC
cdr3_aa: CASSWAGEQYF

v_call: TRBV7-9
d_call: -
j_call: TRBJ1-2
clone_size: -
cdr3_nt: TGTGCCACCTGGGGCGAATATGGCTACACCTTC
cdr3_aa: CATWGEYGYTF

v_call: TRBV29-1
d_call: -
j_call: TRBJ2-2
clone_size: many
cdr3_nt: TGCAGCGTTGAAGCGCCGACAGGAGGGGAGCTGTTTTTT
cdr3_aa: CSVEAPTGGELFF

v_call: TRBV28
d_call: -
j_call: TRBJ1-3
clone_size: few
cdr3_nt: TGTGCCAGCAGTCCCGTGGGAACAAACTCTGGAAACACCATATATTTT
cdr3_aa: CASSPVGTNSGNTIYF

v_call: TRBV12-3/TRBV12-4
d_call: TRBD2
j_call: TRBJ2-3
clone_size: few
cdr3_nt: TGTGCCAGCAGACGAGCGGGAGAGGTTGCAGATACGCAGTATTTT
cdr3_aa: CASRRAGEVADTQYF

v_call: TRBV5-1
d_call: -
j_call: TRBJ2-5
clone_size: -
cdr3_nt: TGCGCCAGCAGCTATCGCCCGACCGGGGATCAAGAGACCCAGTACTTC
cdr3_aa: CASSYRPTGDQETQYF

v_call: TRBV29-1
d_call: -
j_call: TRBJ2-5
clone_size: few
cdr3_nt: TGCAGCGCGACCCAACGGGAGACCCAGTACTTC
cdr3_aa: CSATQRETQYF